The table lists the clone carrying this T cell receptor beta chain with a few counts. Its antigen is currently unknown. The data originate from a study of shared clonotypes between healthy human individuals. Overall study results and limits: Rarefaction gave evidence that sorted-subset sequencing remained incomplete despite large depth.

The assay used deep level. The assay was immunoSEQ multiplex PCR, and TCRdb's table has in-frame clones only and misses some. The sample lists some 240,000 clones; approximately 70% were seen once. V trimming: 4 bases; J trimming: 3 bases; junction bases outside the gene matches: 6. CDR3 length equals 15 residues. CDR1 is SGHKS, CDR2 YYEKEE, per germline (reference sequence). This chain uses TRBV5-5 with TRBJ2-3, with 9 bases lining up with TRBD2. Input material: memory CD4+ T cells sorted from blood. Indicated subset: CD45RA-negative fraction. This TCR was recovered from a man younger than 45 in good health. CDR3 region: CASSQWREGTDTQYF. CDR3 nucleotide sequence: TGTGCCAGCAGCCAGTGGCGGGAGGGGACAGATACGCAGTATTTT.